This T cell receptor beta chain was profiled in a study of blood T cells in healthy people across ages. This clonotype has just one count. The authors ran a second PCR of 7 to 11 cycles using a sample-barcoded 5' primer and a J-beta primer mix. TCRdb reprocessed the 5' RACE reads with MiXCR, giving one entry per CDR3 protein. The sample has more than 500,000 distinct CDR3 sequences; approximately 26% are singletons. Germline-derived CDR1 and CDR2 are MNHEY and SVGAGI. This CDR3 comprises 17 residues. Another study also made use of these data, one on T cells of mothers and their children.

This receptor was obtained from a boy aged 2 to 10 in good health. The material sequenced was blood. This sequence joins TRBV6-5 and TRBJ2-5, with TRBD2 matching over 9 bases. The DNA matches TRBJ2-7 better at its end, which makes the J call doubtful. The CDR3 DNA reads as TGTGCCAGCAGTTACTCGGTCTGGCGGGAGGGCCCCTACGAGCAGTACTTC. Amino acids: CASSYSVWREGPYEQYF.